The rows below give T cell receptor beta chains drawn from one sample of a study of blood T cell repertoires in COVID-19. The repertoire was sequenced with immunoSEQ multiplex PCR; TCRdb's copy has only in-frame clones and lacks some. Counted here are about 59,000 clones, roughly 90% occurring once; the ten biggest clones make up about 17%. The sequenced sample was peripheral blood. The receptors originated from a man older than 75 with acute or convalescent COVID-19. Each CDR3 is given with its conserved first and last residue. D genes are given only for firm matches. Only part of the rows carry a size: once, few, many, or a class if the clone is expanded.

>TRBD2|.|TRBV11-1|TRBJ2-1
CASSLAGTSVNEQFF
TGTGCCAGCAGCTTGGCTGGGACTAGCGTCAATGAGCAGTTCTTC
>.|.|TRBV7-6|TRBJ2-5
CASSLGGTQETQYF
TGTGCCAGCAGCTTAGGCGGGACTCAAGAGACCCAGTACTTC
>.|.|TRBV10-3|TRBJ2-7
CAISESPGDEQYF
TGTGCCATCAGTGAGTCACCAGGGGACGAGCAGTACTTC
>TRBD1|.|TRBV24-1|TRBJ2-1
CATSDPRQGMSYNEQFF
TGTGCCACCAGTGATCCTCGACAGGGGATGTCCTACAATGAGCAGTTCTTC
>.|few|TRBV5-1|TRBJ1-5
CASSLEGGINQPQHF
TGCGCCAGCAGCTTGGAAGGGGGTATCAATCAGCCCCAGCATTTT
>.|once|TRBV12-3/TRBV12-4|TRBJ1-2
CASSPPRGSLTF
TGTGCCAGCAGTCCTCCGAGAGGCAGCCTGACCTTC
>TRBD1|.|TRBV7-2|TRBJ1-1
CASSPRTGLTEAFF
TGTGCCAGCAGCCCGCGGACAGGATTGACTGAAGCTTTCTTT
>.|.|TRBV2|TRBJ1-2
CASRRLDNYGYTF
TGTGCCAGCAGGCGTCTAGATAACTATGGCTACACCTTC
>TRBD1|.|TRBV19|TRBJ1-4
CASSMAGTGNEKLFF
TGTGCCAGTAGTATGGCCGGGACAGGGAATGAAAAACTGTTTTTT
>.|.|TRBV5-1|TRBJ2-1
CASRTQIASGYNEQFF
TGCGCCAGCAGAACTCAAATTGCATCGGGGTACAATGAGCAGTTCTTC
>TRBD2|.|TRBV19|TRBJ2-5
CASSRGLAGGWETQYF
TGTGCCAGTAGCCGCGGACTAGCGGGGGGTTGGGAGACCCAGTACTTC
>TRBD1|.|TRBV3-1/TRBV3-2|TRBJ2-3
CASSQEAGGADTQYF
TGTGCCAGCAGCCAAGAGGCAGGGGGCGCAGATACGCAGTATTTT
>.|.|TRBV6-1|TRBJ2-7
CASSEVRFDYEQYF
TGTGCCAGCAGTGAAGTGCGATTTGACTACGAGCAGTACTTC
>TRBD2|.|TRBV5-6|TRBJ2-5
CASSLLAGGGETQYF
TGTGCCAGCAGCCTCCTAGCGGGGGGCGGGGAGACCCAGTACTTC
>TRBD1|.|TRBV6-1|TRBJ1-4
CASSEAPGQGYEKLFF
TGTGCCAGCAGTGAAGCGCCCGGACAGGGATATGAAAAACTGTTTTTT
>TRBD1|few|TRBV5-6|TRBJ1-4
CASSLDTGALEKLFF
TGTGCCAGCAGCTTGGATACAGGGGCACTTGAAAAACTGTTTTTT
>TRBD1|.|TRBV3-1/TRBV3-2|TRBJ1-6
CASSQQGVGSPLHF
TGTGCCAGCAGCCAACAGGGGGTTGGCTCACCCCTCCACTTT
>TRBD1|.|TRBV19|TRBJ1-5
CASRTGTGGFQPQHF
TGTGCCAGTAGAACCGGGACAGGGGGTTTTCAGCCCCAGCATTTT
>TRBD1|once|TRBV15|TRBJ1-4
CATSRDRGREKLFF
TGTGCCACCAGCCGCGACAGGGGGCGTGAAAAACTGTTTTTT
>.|.|TRBV3-1/TRBV3-2|TRBJ2-7
CASSQGAGVAYEQYF
TGTGCCAGCAGCCAAGGGGCAGGGGTGGCCTACGAGCAGTACTTC
>.|.|TRBV25-1|TRBJ1-2
CASSLSGFNYGYTF
TGTGCCAGCAGTCTGTCAGGCTTCAACTATGGCTACACCTTC
>.|.|TRBV5-1|TRBJ1-2
CASSVNGGANYGYTF
TGCGCCAGCAGCGTGAACGGGGGAGCTAACTATGGCTACACCTTC
>.|.|TRBV4-2|TRBJ1-4
CASSQKDRGEKLFF
TGTGCCAGCAGCCAGAAGGATAGGGGTGAAAAACTGTTTTTT
>.|.|TRBV6-6|TRBJ1-1
CASSPGGRPGTEAFF
TGTGCCAGCAGCCCCGGGGGACGCCCGGGGACTGAAGCTTTCTTT
>.|once|TRBV29-1|TRBJ2-5
CSVALGRVETQYF
TGCAGCGTTGCTCTCGGCAGGGTAGAGACCCAGTACTTC
>TRBD1|.|TRBV6-2/TRBV6-3|TRBJ2-6
CASSYDRVGANVLTF
TGTGCCAGCAGTTACGACAGGGTCGGGGCCAACGTCCTGACTTTC
>.|.|TRBV6-6|TRBJ2-7
CASSGPHGTYEQYF
TGTGCCAGCAGTGGGCCCCACGGCACCTACGAGCAGTACTTC
>TRBD1|once|TRBV5-3|TRBJ2-2
CARRAGQATGIGGELFF
TGTGCCAGAAGGGCCGGACAGGCCACAGGGATTGGCGGGGAGCTGTTTTTT
>.|.|TRBV7-9|TRBJ1-2
CASSLAQANYGYTF
TGTGCCAGCAGCTTAGCACAGGCTAACTATGGCTACACCTTC
>.|.|TRBV25-1|TRBJ1-3
CASSEGHSGNTIYF
TGTGCCAGCAGTGAAGGACATTCTGGAAACACCATATATTTT
>TRBD1|.|TRBV7-8|TRBJ1-2
CASSYNSGTGVGYTF
TGTGCCAGCAGCTATAATTCCGGGACAGGGGTCGGCTACACCTTC
>TRBD2|.|TRBV30|TRBJ2-3
CAWSLLAGGTDTQYF
TGTGCCTGGAGTCTCCTAGCGGGGGGCACAGATACGCAGTATTTT
>.|.|TRBV4-1|TRBJ1-5
CASSPPRANQPQHF
TGCGCCAGCAGCCCCCCCAGGGCCAATCAGCCCCAGCATTTT
>TRBD2|.|TRBV5-1|TRBJ2-7
CASSSGLAGAPAYEQYF
TGCGCCAGCAGCTCCGGACTAGCGGGGGCCCCGGCCTACGAGCAGTACTTC
>TRBD1|.|TRBV7-2|TRBJ1-5
CASSFLDRVDQPQHF
TGTGCCAGCAGCTTCCTCGACAGGGTGGATCAGCCCCAGCATTTT
>TRBD1|few|TRBV5-1|TRBJ1-3
CASSFSGGLVGNTIYF
TGCGCCAGCAGCTTTTCAGGGGGACTTGTCGGAAACACCATATATTTT
>.|.|TRBV5-1|TRBJ1-5
CASSLGQGSNQPQHF
TGCGCCAGCAGCTTGGGTCAGGGGAGTAATCAGCCCCAGCATTTT
>.|once|TRBV30|TRBJ1-5
CAWSVPPPGNQPQHF
TGTGCCTGGAGTGTACCCCCCCCGGGCAATCAGCCCCAGCATTTT
>.|.|TRBV6-4|TRBJ2-2
CASSPDRLNTGELFF
TGTGCCAGCAGCCCGGACAGACTGAACACCGGGGAGCTGTTTTTT
>.|.|TRBV5-1|TRBJ2-3
CASRPQDTDTQYF
TGCGCCAGCAGACCCCAGGACACAGATACGCAGTATTTT
>TRBD2|.|TRBV3-1/TRBV3-2|TRBJ2-5
CASILAGGGGYQETQYF
TGTGCCAGCATTCTAGCGGGGGGCGGAGGGTACCAAGAGACCCAGTACTTC
>.|.|TRBV7-9|TRBJ2-6
CASSSTEGANVLTF
TGTGCCAGCAGCTCCACCGAGGGGGCCAACGTCCTGACTTTC
>.|.|TRBV5-8|TRBJ1-5
CASSFISLTQDQPQHF
TGTGCCAGCAGCTTCATATCTCTAACACAGGATCAGCCCCAGCATTTT
>TRBD2|.|TRBV9|TRBJ2-5
CASSVDLSGGAVETQYF
TGTGCCAGCAGCGTAGACCTCAGCGGGGGGGCTGTTGAGACCCAGTACTTC